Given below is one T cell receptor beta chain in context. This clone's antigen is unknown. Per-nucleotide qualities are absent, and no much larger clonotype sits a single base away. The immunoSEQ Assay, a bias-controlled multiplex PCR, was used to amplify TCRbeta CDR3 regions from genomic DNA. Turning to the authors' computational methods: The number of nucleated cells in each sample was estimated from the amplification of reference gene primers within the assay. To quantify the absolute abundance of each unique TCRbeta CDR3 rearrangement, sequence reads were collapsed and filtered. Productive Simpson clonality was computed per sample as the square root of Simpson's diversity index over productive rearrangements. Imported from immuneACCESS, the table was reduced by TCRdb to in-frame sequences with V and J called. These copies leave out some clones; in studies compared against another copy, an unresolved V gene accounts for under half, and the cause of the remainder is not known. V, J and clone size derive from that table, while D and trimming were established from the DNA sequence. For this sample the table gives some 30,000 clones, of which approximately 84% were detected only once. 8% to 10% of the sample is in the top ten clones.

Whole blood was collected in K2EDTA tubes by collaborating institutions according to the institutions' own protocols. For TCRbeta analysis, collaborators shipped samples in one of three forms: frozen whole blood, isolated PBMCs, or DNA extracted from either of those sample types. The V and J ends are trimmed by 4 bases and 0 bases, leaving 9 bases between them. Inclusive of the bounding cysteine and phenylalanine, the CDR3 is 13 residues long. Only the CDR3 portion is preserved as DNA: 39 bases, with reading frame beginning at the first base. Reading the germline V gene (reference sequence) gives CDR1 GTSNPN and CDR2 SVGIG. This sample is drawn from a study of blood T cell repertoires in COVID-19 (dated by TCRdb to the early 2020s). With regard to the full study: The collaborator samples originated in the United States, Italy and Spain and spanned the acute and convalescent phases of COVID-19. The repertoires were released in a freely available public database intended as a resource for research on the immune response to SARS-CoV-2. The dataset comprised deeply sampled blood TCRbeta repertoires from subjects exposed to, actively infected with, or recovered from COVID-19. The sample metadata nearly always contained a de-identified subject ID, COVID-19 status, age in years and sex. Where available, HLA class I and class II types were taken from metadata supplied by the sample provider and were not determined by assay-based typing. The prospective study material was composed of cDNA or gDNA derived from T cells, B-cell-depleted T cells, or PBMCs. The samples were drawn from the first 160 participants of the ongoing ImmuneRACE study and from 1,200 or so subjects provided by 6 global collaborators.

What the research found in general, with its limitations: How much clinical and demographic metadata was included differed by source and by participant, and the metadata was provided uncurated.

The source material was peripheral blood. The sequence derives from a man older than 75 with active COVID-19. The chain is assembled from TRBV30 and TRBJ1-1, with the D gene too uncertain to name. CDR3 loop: CAWKREVNTEAFF. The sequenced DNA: TGTGCCTGGAAACGGGAAGTGAACACTGAAGCTTTCTTT.